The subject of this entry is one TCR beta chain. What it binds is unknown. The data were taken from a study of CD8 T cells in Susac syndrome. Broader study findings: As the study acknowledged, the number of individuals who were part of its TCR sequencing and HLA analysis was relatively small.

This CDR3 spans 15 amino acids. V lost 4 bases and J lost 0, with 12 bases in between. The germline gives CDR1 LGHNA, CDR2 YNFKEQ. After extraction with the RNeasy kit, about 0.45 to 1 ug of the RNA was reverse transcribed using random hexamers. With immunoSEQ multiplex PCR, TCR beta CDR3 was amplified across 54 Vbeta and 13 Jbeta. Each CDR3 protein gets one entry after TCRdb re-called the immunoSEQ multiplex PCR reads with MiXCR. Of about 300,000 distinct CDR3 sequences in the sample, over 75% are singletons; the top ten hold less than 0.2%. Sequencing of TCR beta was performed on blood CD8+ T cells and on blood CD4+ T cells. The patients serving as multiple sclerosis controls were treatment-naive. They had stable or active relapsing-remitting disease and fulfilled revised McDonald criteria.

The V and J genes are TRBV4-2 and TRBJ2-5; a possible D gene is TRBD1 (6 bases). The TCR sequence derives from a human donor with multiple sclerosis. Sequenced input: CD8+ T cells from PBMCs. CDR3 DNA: TGTGCCAGCAGCCGCGGCAGGGGCGACCAAGAGACCCAGTACTTC. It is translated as CASSRGRGDQETQYF.